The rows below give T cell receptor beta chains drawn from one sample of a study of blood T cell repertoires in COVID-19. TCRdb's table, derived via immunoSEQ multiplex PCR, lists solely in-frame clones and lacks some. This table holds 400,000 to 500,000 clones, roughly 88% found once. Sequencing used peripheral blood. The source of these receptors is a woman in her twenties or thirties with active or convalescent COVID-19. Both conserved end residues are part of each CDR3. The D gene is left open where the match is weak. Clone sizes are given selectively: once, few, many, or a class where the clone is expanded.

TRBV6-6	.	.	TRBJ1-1	CASLSGQNTEAFF	TGTGCCTCCCTCTCAGGGCAGAACACTGAAGCTTTCTTT
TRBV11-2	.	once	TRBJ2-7	CASSGLLGFSYEQYF	TGTGCCAGCAGCGGACTGTTGGGGTTTTCCTACGAGCAGTACTTC
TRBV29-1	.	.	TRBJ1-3	CSVEDPERGNTIYF	TGCAGCGTTGAGGACCCCGAGCGGGGAAACACCATATATTTT
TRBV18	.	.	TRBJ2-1	CASSPTPDNEQFF	TGTGCCAGCTCACCAACCCCAGACAATGAGCAGTTCTTC
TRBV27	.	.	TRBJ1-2	CASSLMALSAKLNYGYTF	TGTGCCAGCAGTTTAATGGCCCTATCAGCGAAACTAAACTATGGCTACACCTTC
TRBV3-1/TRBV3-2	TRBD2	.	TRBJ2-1	CASSLRTSGGADEQFF	TGTGCCAGCAGCCTGAGGACTAGCGGGGGGGCGGATGAGCAGTTCTTC
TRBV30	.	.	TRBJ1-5	CAWSRPGGGWGNQPQHF	TGTGCCTGGAGTCGACCTGGGGGGGGCTGGGGCAATCAGCCCCAGCATTTT
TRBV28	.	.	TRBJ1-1	CASSWGDTEAFF	TGTGCCAGCAGTTGGGGGGACACTGAAGCTTTCTTT
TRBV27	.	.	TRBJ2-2	CASSSGTRGHLTGELFF	TGTGCCAGCAGTTCCGGGACCAGGGGCCACCTCACCGGGGAGCTGTTTTTT
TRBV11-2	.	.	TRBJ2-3	CASSLGASDTQYF	TGTGCCAGCAGCCTAGGGGCGTCAGATACGCAGTATTTT
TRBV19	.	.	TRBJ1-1	CASRIVGGANTEAFF	TGTGCCAGTAGGATTGTTGGAGGAGCGAACACTGAAGCTTTCTTT
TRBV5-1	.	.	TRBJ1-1	CASSRLSDGTEAFF	TGCGCCAGCAGCCGGTTGAGCGATGGTACTGAAGCTTTCTTT
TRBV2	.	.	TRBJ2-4	CASSEALQPYGRF	TGTGCCAGCAGTGAAGCCTTACAGCCATACGGCAGGTTC
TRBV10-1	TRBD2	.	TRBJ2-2	CASGSGGHTGELFF	TGCGCCAGCGGTAGCGGGGGCCACACCGGGGAGCTGTTTTTT
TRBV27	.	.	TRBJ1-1	CAIHLGRDHTEAFF	TGTGCCATACATCTGGGCAGAGATCACACTGAAGCTTTCTTT
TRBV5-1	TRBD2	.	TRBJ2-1	CASSLGLAVQYNEQFF	TGCGCCAGCAGCTTGGGCCTAGCGGTCCAATACAATGAGCAGTTCTTC
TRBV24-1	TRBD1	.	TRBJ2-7	CATSDPGQGNEQYF	TGTGCCACCAGTGATCCGGGACAGGGAAACGAGCAGTACTTC
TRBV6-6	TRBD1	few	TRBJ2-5	CASRTGTGQETQYF	TGTGCCAGCAGGACAGGGACAGGACAAGAGACCCAGTACTTC
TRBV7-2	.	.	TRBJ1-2	CASSLEGGNYGYTF	TGTGCCAGCAGCTTAGAAGGAGGGAACTATGGCTACACCTTC
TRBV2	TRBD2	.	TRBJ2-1	CASKGLAVNNEQFF	TGTGCCAGCAAAGGACTAGCGGTAAACAATGAGCAGTTCTTC
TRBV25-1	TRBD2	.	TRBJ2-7	CASSGLGGHGDYEQYF	TGTGCCAGCAGTGGGCTGGGAGGGCATGGTGATTACGAGCAGTACTTC
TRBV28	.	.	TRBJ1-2	CASSLTRVDYGYTF	TGTGCCAGCAGTTTAACCAGGGTGGACTATGGCTACACCTTC
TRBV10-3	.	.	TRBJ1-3	CAISEWNRVSSGNTIYF	TGTGCCATCAGTGAGTGGAACAGGGTTAGCTCTGGAAACACCATATATTTT
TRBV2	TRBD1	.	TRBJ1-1	CASRVGGRGDTEAFF	TGTGCCAGCAGAGTGGGCGGCAGGGGGGACACTGAAGCTTTCTTT
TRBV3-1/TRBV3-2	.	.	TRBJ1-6	CASSAQTYNSPLHF	TGTGCCAGCAGCGCACAGACATATAATTCACCCCTCCACTTT
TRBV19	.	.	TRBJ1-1	CASSDGGTEAFF	TGTGCCAGTAGTGACGGGGGTACTGAAGCTTTCTTT
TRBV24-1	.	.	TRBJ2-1	CATIPATESYNEQFF	TGTGCCACCATTCCCGCGACAGAGTCCTACAATGAGCAGTTCTTC
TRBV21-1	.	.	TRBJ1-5	CASSKGGGVSNQPQHF	TGTGCCAGCAGCAAGGGTGGGGGGGTTAGCAATCAGCCCCAGCATTTT
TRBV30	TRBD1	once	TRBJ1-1	CAWSVLRGDTEAFF	TGTGCCTGGAGTGTTCTCAGGGGGGACACTGAAGCTTTCTTT
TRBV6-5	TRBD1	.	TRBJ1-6	CASIGTVNSPLHF	TGTGCCAGCATCGGGACAGTAAATTCACCCCTCCACTTT
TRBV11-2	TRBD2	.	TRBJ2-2	CASSFGGRIAGELFF	TGTGCCAGCAGCTTTGGCGGGAGAATCGCCGGGGAGCTGTTTTTT